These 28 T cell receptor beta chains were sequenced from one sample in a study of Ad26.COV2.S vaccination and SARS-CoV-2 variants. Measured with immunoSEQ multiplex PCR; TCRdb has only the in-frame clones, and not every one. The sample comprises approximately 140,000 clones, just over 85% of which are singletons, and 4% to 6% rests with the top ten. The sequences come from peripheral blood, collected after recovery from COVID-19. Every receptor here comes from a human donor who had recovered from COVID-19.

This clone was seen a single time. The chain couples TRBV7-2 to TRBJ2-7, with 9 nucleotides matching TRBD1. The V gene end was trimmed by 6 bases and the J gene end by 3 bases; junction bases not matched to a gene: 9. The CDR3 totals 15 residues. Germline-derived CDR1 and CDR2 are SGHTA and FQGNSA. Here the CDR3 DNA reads TGTGCCAGCAGACTTGGACAGGGGCTTCTCTACGAGCAGTACTTC. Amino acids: CASRLGQGLLYEQYF.

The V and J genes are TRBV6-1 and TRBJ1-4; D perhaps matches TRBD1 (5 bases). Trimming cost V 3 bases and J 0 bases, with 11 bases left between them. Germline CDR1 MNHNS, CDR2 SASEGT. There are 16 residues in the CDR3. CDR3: CASSDGTPATNEKLFF. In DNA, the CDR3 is TGTGCCAGCAGTGACGGGACTCCCGCAACTAATGAAAAACTGTTTTTT.

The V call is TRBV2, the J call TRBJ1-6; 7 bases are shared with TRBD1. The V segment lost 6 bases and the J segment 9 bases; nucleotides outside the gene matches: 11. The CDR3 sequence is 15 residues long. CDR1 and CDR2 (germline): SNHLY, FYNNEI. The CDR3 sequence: CASSETGLQRSPLHF. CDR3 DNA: TGTGCCAGCAGCGAGACAGGGTTACAGCGTTCACCCCTCCACTTT.

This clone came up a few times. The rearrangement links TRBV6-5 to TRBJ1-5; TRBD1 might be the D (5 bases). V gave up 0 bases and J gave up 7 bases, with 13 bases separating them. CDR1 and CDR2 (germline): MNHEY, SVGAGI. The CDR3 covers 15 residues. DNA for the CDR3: TGTGCCAGCAGTTACTCTCGGCAGGGCGGGCAGCCCCAGCATTTT. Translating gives CASSYSRQGGQPQHF.

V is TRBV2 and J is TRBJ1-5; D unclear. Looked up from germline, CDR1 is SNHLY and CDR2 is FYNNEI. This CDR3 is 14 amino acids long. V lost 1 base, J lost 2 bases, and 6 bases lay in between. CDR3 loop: CASSEGGGNQPQHF. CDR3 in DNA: TGTGCCAGCAGTGAAGGAGGAGGCAATCAGCCCCAGCATTTT.

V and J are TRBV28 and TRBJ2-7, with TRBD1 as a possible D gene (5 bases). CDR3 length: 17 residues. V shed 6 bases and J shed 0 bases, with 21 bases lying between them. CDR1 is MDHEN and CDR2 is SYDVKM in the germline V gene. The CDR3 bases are TGTGCCAGCAGCGGGCAGGTTACAGGTTACTTCTCCTACGAGCAGTACTTC. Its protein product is CASSGQVTGYFSYEQYF.

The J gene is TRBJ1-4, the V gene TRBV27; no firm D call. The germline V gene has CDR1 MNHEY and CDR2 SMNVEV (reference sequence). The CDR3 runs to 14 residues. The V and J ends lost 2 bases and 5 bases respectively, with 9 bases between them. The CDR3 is CASSLQGLNEKLFF. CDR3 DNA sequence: TGTGCCAGCAGTTTACAAGGGCTAAATGAAAAACTGTTTTTT.

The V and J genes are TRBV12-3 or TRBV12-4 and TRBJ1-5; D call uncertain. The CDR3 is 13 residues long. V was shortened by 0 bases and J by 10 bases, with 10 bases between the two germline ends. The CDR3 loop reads CASSLAGEAPQHF. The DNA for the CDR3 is TGTGCCAGCAGTTTAGCAGGCGAAGCCCCCCAGCATTTT.

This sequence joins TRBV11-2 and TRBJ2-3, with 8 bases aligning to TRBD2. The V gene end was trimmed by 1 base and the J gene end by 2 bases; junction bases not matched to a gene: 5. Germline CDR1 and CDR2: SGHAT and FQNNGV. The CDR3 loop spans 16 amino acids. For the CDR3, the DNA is TGTGCCAGCAGCTTAGTACTAGCGGTTCTCACAGATACGCAGTATTTT. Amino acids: CASSLVLAVLTDTQYF.

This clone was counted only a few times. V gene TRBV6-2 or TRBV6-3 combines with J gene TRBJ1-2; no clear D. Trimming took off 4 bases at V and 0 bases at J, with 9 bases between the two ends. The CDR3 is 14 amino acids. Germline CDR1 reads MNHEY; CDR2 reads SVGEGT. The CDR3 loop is CASSSVTANYGYTF. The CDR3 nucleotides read TGTGCCAGCAGTTCGGTCACCGCTAACTATGGCTACACCTTC.

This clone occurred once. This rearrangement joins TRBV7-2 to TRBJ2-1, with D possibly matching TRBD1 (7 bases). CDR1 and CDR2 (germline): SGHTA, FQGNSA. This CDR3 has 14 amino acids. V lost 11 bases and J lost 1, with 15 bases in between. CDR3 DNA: TGTGCCTCAGGAGGGGGCATTTCCTACAATGAGCAGTTCTTC. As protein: CASGGGISYNEQFF.

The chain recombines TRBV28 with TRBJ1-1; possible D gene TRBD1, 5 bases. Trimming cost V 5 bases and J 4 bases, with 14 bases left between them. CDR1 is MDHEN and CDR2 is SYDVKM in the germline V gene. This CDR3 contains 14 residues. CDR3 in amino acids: CASSEAGWSTEAFF. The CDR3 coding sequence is TGTGCCAGCAGTGAAGCAGGGTGGAGCACTGAAGCTTTCTTT.

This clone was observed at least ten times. DNA of the CDR3: TGTGCCAGCAGTGGGGACAACTTTAATTCACCCCTCCACTTT. Translation gives CASSGDNFNSPLHF. The chain is built from TRBV6-6 and TRBJ1-6, with D tentatively TRBD1 (6 bases). Looked up from germline, CDR1 is MNHNY and CDR2 is SVGAGI (reference sequence). The CDR3 extends over 14 amino acids. Trimming stripped 5 bases from V and 6 bases from J, with 11 bases between.

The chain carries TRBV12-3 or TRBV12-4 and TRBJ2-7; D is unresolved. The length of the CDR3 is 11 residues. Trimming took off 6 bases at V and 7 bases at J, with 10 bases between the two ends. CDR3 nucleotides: TGTGCCAGCAGCACCTTCGGGGAGCAGTACTTC. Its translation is CASSTFGEQYF.

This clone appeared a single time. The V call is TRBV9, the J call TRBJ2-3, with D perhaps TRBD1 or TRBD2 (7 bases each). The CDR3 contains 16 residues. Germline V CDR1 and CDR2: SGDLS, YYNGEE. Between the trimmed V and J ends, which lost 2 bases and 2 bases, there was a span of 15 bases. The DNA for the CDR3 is TGTGCCAGCAGCGTCCAGGGGGGGTACCCCACAGATACGCAGTATTTT. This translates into CASSVQGGYPTDTQYF. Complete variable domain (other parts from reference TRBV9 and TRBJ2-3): DSGVTQTPKHLITATGQRVTLRCSPRSGDLSVYWYQQSLDQGLQFLIQYYNGEERAKGNILERFSAQQFPDLHSELNLSSLELGDSALYFCASSVQGGYPTDTQYFGPGTRLTVL.

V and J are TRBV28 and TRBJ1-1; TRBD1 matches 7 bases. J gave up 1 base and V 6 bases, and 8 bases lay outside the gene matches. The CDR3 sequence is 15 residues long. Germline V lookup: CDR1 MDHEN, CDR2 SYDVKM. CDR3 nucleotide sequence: TGTGCCAGCAGATCAACAGGGGTTCCGAACACTGAAGCTTTCTTT. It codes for CASRSTGVPNTEAFF.

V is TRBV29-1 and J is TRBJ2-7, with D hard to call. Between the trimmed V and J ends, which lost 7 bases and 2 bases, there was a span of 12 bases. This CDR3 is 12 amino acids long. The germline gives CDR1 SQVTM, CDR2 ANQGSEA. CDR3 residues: CSAAPGPYEQYF. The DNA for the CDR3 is TGCAGCGCGGCCCCCGGCCCCTACGAGCAGTACTTC.

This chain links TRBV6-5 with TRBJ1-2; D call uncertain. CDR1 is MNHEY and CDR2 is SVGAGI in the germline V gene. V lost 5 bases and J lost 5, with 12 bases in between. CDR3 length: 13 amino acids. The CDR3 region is CASSPGSPYGYTF. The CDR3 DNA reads TGTGCCAGCAGTCCGGGTTCTCCTTATGGCTACACCTTC.

CDR3 amino acids: CASSPGSGNTIYF. CDR3 in DNA: TGTGCCAGCAGCCCCGGCTCTGGAAACACCATATATTTT. J is TRBJ1-3 and V is TRBV7-2; no clear D gene. This CDR3 comprises 13 residues. The germline gives CDR1 SGHTA, CDR2 FQGNSA. The germline V and J ends were trimmed by 5 bases and 0 bases, with 5 bases remaining between them.

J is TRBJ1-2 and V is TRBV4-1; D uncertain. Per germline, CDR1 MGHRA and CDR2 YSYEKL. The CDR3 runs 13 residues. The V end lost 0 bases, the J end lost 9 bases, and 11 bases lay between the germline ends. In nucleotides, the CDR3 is TGCGCCAGCAGCCAAGATGGGTCCTTTAGCTACACCTTC. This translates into CASSQDGSFSYTF.

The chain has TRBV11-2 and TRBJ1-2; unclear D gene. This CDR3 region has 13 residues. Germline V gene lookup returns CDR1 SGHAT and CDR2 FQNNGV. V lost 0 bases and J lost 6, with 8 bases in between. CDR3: CASSLDHGNGYTF. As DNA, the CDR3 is TGTGCCAGCAGCTTAGATCATGGGAATGGCTACACCTTC.

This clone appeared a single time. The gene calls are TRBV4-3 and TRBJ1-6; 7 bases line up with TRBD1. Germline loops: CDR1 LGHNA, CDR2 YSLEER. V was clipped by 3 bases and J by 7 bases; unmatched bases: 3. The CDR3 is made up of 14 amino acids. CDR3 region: CASSHRGNNSPLHF. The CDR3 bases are TGCGCCAGCAGCCACAGGGGGAACAATTCACCCCTCCACTTT.

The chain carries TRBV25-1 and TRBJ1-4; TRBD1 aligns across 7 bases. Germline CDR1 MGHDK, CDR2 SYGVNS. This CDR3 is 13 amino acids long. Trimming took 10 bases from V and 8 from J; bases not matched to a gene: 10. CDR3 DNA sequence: TGTGCCACCGCCGAGGGGGCTCGAGAAAAACTGTTTTTT. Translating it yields CATAEGAREKLFF.

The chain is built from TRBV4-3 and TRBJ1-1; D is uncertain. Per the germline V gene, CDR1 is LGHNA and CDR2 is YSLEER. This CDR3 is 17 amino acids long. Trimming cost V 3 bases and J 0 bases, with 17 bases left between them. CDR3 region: CASSQDPVGTMNTEAFF. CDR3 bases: TGCGCCAGCAGCCAGGATCCTGTGGGCACCATGAACACTGAAGCTTTCTTT.

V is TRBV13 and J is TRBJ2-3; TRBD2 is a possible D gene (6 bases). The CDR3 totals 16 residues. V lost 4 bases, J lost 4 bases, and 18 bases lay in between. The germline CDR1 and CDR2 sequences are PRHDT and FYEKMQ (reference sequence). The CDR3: CASSWSGGSRSDTQYF. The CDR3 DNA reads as TGTGCCAGCAGCTGGTCCGGGGGAAGCCGCTCAGATACGCAGTATTTT.

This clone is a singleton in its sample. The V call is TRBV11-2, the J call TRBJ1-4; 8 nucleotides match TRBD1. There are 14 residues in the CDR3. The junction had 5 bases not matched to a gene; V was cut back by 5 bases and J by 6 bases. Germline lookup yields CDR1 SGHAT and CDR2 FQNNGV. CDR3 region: CASSDRGEHEKLFF. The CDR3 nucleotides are TGTGCCAGCAGCGACAGGGGCGAACATGAAAAACTGTTTTTT.

The CDR3 DNA reads as TGTGCCAGCAGCCAAGTCGGTAACACCGGGGAGCTGTTTTTT. Its translation is CASSQVGNTGELFF. The chain couples TRBV3-1 (or the pseudogene TRBV3-2) to TRBJ2-2; D is unresolved. The ends were cut back, 1 base at V and 2 bases at J, with 5 bases in the middle. In germline, CDR1 is LGHDT, CDR2 YNNKEL (reference sequence). The CDR3 loop spans 14 amino acids.

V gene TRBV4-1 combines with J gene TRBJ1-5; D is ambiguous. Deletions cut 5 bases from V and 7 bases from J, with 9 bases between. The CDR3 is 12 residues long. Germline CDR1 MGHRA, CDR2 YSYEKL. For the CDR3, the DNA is TGCGCCAGCAGCTCCCCCGGACAGCCCCAGCATTTT. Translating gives CASSSPGQPQHF.